This is a list of T cell receptor beta chains from one sample in a study of early T cells in non-severe SARS-CoV-2 infection. TCRdb reprocessed the 5' RACE reads via MiXCR and lists one record per CDR3 protein. In the table there are more than 85,000 distinct CDR3 sequences, around a sixth of which are singletons. Sample: whole blood, taken at baseline. The receptors here all came from an adult who was a healthcare worker with PCR-confirmed SARS-CoV-2 infection or an uninfected control (not recorded which). Both conserved end residues are part of each CDR3. A D gene is named only where the DNA matches it firmly. Rows may omit the clone size; those that give it use once, few, many or a size class.

TRBV24-1	TRBJ2-3	NA	NA	CATSDLDGDTQYF	TGTGCCACCAGTGATTTGGACGGAGATACGCAGTATTTT
TRBV27	TRBJ2-7	NA	NA	CASTHLLEQYF	TGTGCCAGCACCCACCTCTTGGAGCAGTACTTC
TRBV11-2	TRBJ2-3	NA	TRBD1	CASSWDRVTDTQYF	TGTGCCAGCAGCTGGGACAGAGTCACAGATACGCAGTATTTT
TRBV7-6	TRBJ2-1	NA	TRBD2	CASSLIATSGSSYNEQFF	TGTGCCAGCAGCTTAATCGCGACTAGCGGGAGCTCCTACAATGAGCAGTTCTTC
TRBV20-1	TRBJ2-3	few	NA	CSASTGFDTQYF	TGCAGTGCTAGTACGGGGTTTGATACGCAGTATTTT
TRBV4-1	TRBJ2-7	NA	TRBD2	CASSQEPRGGYEQYF	TGCGCCAGCAGCCAAGAACCTCGGGGAGGGTACGAGCAGTACTTC
TRBV7-9	TRBJ2-2	NA	TRBD2	CASSLWLAGDTGELFF	TGTGCCAGCAGCTTGTGGCTAGCGGGGGATACCGGGGAGCTGTTTTTT
TRBV24-1	TRBJ2-5	NA	TRBD1	CATGTGVGETQYF	TGTGCCACCGGGACAGGGGTAGGAGAGACCCAGTACTTC
TRBV7-9	TRBJ1-6	NA	NA	CASSPRASYNSPLHF	TGTGCCAGCAGCCCGAGGGCCTCCTATAATTCACCCCTCCACTTT
TRBV6-2/TRBV6-3	TRBJ2-1	few	TRBD2	CASSRREGPEQFF	TGTGCCAGCAGCAGACGGGAGGGACCTGAGCAGTTCTTC